The rows below give T cell receptor beta chains drawn from one sample of a study of molecular identifiers for immune sequencing clone quantification. TCRdb redid the calling of the PCR reads with MiXCR, one entry per CDR3 protein. Here the sample spans about 97,000 distinct CDR3 sequences, 20% to 25% being singletons. The material sequenced was naive CD8+ T cells from blood, with Jurkat cell RNA spiked in. The receptors derive from a human donor in good health. Some libraries in this study had Jurkat cell RNA spiked in. Both conserved end residues are part of each CDR3. D genes are given only for firm matches. Clone size appears in some rows only: once, few, many, or a class for an expanded clone.

CDR3: CASSFRGLSYEQYF; DNA: TGTGCCAGCAGTTTCCGGGGGCTATCCTACGAGCAGTACTTC; size: many; V: TRBV28; D: .; J: TRBJ2-7; length: 14
CDR3: CASSPPVGTDTQYF; DNA: TGTGCCAGCAGCCCCCCTGTAGGCACAGATACGCAGTATTTT; size: few; V: TRBV7-9; D: .; J: TRBJ2-3; length: 14
CDR3: CASRSRTVQETQYF; DNA: TGTGCCAGCAGATCGAGGACAGTCCAAGAGACCCAGTACTTC; size: few; V: TRBV7-9; D: .; J: TRBJ2-5; length: 14
CDR3: CASRDREQETQYF; DNA: TGTGCCAGCAGAGACAGGGAGCAAGAGACCCAGTACTTC; size: many; V: TRBV27; D: TRBD1; J: TRBJ2-5; length: 13
CDR3: CALELPGLLYEQYF; DNA: TGTGCCTTGGAACTCCCGGGCCTATTATACGAGCAGTACTTC; size: many; V: TRBV30; D: .; J: TRBJ2-7; length: 14
CDR3: CASSSGLAGPFYEQYF; DNA: TGTGCCAGCAGCTCAGGACTAGCGGGACCCTTCTACGAGCAGTACTTC; size: many; V: TRBV7-2; D: TRBD2; J: TRBJ2-7; length: 16
CDR3: CSAGARRAGANVLTF; DNA: TGCAGTGCTGGGGCTCGGAGGGCTGGGGCCAACGTCCTGACTTTC; size: .; V: TRBV20-1; D: .; J: TRBJ2-6; length: 15
CDR3: CAWGTGVGQPQHF; DNA: TGTGCCTGGGGGACAGGGGTAGGCCAGCCCCAGCATTTT; size: many; V: TRBV30; D: TRBD1; J: TRBJ1-5; length: 13
CDR3: CASSQDAFYEQYF; DNA: TGCGCCAGCAGCCAAGATGCGTTTTACGAGCAGTACTTC; size: many; V: TRBV4-3; D: .; J: TRBJ2-7; length: 13
CDR3: CASSYAAGGHNEQFF; DNA: TGTGCCAGCAGTTACGCAGCGGGGGGGCATAATGAGCAGTTCTTC; size: .; V: TRBV6-2/TRBV6-3; D: TRBD2; J: TRBJ2-1; length: 15
CDR3: CASSYRGSKNIQYF; DNA: TGTGCCAGCAGTTACAGGGGGTCCAAAAACATTCAGTACTTC; size: many; V: TRBV6-6; D: .; J: TRBJ2-4; length: 14
CDR3: CAWNTVGYGYTF; DNA: TGTGCCTGGAATACCGTCGGCTATGGCTACACCTTC; size: many; V: TRBV30; D: .; J: TRBJ1-2; length: 12
CDR3: CASSLNAVETQYF; DNA: TGTGCCAGCAGTCTGAACGCGGTGGAGACCCAGTACTTC; size: many; V: TRBV28; D: .; J: TRBJ2-5; length: 13
CDR3: CASSLAFGQEYNSPLHF; DNA: TGTGCCAGCAGCTTAGCTTTCGGACAGGAGTATAATTCACCCCTCCACTTT; size: .; V: TRBV7-2; D: TRBD1; J: TRBJ1-6; length: 17
CDR3: CSAGGGGGFGLGETQYF; DNA: TGCAGCGCTGGGGGAGGGGGCGGCTTTGGTCTTGGGGAGACCCAGTACTTC; size: many; V: TRBV29-1; D: .; J: TRBJ2-5; length: 17
CDR3: CASSQDPGAPSEQYF; DNA: TGTGCCAGCAGCCAAGATCCGGGGGCTCCCAGCGAGCAGTACTTC; size: many; V: TRBV4-2; D: .; J: TRBJ2-7; length: 15
CDR3: CASSTPSEGAEETQYF; DNA: TGTGCCAGCAGCACCCCTAGCGAAGGGGCGGAGGAGACCCAGTACTTC; size: many; V: TRBV13; D: .; J: TRBJ2-5; length: 16
CDR3: CASRPSLAGEYF; DNA: TGTGCCAGCAGACCGAGTCTAGCGGGGGAGTACTTC; size: many; V: TRBV6-2/TRBV6-3; D: TRBD2; J: TRBJ2-5; length: 12
CDR3: CASSQDRATTEQFF; DNA: TGCGCCAGCAGCCAAGATAGGGCTACTACTGAGCAGTTCTTC; size: many; V: TRBV4-1; D: .; J: TRBJ2-1; length: 14
CDR3: CASSSPGRSDQETQYF; DNA: TGCGCCAGCAGCTCCCCGGGACGTTCGGACCAAGAGACCCAGTACTTC; size: .; V: TRBV5-1; D: .; J: TRBJ2-5; length: 16
CDR3: CASSYSGDDTEAFF; DNA: TGTGCCAGCAGTTACTCCGGGGACGACACTGAAGCTTTCTTT; size: many; V: TRBV6-5; D: .; J: TRBJ1-1; length: 14
CDR3: CASSISGHGYEQYF; DNA: TGTGCCAGTAGTATCTCAGGGCACGGCTACGAGCAGTACTTC; size: few; V: TRBV19; D: .; J: TRBJ2-7; length: 14
CDR3: CASSPPFGLEAFF; DNA: TGTGCCAGCAGCCCTCCCTTCGGCCTTGAAGCTTTCTTT; size: few; V: TRBV7-2; D: .; J: TRBJ1-1; length: 13
CDR3: CASSYTGIGQPQHF; DNA: TGTGCCAGCAGTTACACGGGGATCGGTCAGCCCCAGCATTTT; size: many; V: TRBV6-2/TRBV6-3; D: .; J: TRBJ1-5; length: 14
CDR3: CASSRGPVSSGANVLTF; DNA: TGTGCCAGCAGCCGGGGGCCGGTTAGCTCTGGGGCCAACGTCCTGACTTTC; size: many; V: TRBV7-9; D: .; J: TRBJ2-6; length: 17
CDR3: CSARDLGGPNEKLFF; DNA: TGCAGTGCTAGAGATTTGGGCGGGCCCAATGAAAAACTGTTTTTT; size: many; V: TRBV20-1; D: .; J: TRBJ1-4; length: 15
CDR3: CASSQAAGTYRDSGYTF; DNA: TGTGCCAGCAGCCAAGCCGCAGGGACCTACAGGGACTCAGGCTACACCTTC; size: few; V: TRBV3-2; D: .; J: TRBJ1-2; length: 17
CDR3: CASSLRGYTEAFF; DNA: TGTGCCAGCAGTTTAAGGGGGTACACTGAAGCTTTCTTT; size: few; V: TRBV27; D: .; J: TRBJ1-1; length: 13
CDR3: CSARERGKTTYNEQFF; DNA: TGCAGTGCTAGGGAGCGGGGGAAAACGACCTACAATGAGCAGTTCTTC; size: .; V: TRBV20-1; D: TRBD2; J: TRBJ2-1; length: 16
CDR3: CASSPTTGELFF; DNA: TGTGCCAGCAGCCCAACAACCGGGGAGCTGTTTTTT; size: many; V: TRBV7-9; D: .; J: TRBJ2-2; length: 12
CDR3: CASSLEGQGAYEQYF; DNA: TGTGCCAGCAGTTTAGAAGGACAGGGGGCATACGAGCAGTACTTC; size: .; V: TRBV28; D: TRBD1; J: TRBJ2-7; length: 15
CDR3: CATSDLQGDTQYF; DNA: TGTGCCACCAGTGATTTGCAAGGAGATACGCAGTATTTT; size: many; V: TRBV24-1; D: .; J: TRBJ2-3; length: 13
CDR3: CASSFREGQPQHF; DNA: TGTGCCAGCAGTTTCAGGGAGGGCCAGCCCCAGCATTTT; size: many; V: TRBV28; D: .; J: TRBJ1-5; length: 13
CDR3: CASSLGPGQGSRNEQFF; DNA: TGTGCCAGCAGCTTAGGTCCAGGACAGGGGTCTCGCAATGAGCAGTTCTTC; size: many; V: TRBV7-8; D: TRBD1; J: TRBJ2-1; length: 17
CDR3: CSGRLAGDYEQYF; DNA: TGCAGTGGACGACTAGCGGGAGACTACGAGCAGTACTTC; size: many; V: TRBV20-1; D: TRBD2; J: TRBJ2-7; length: 13
CDR3: CASSLLAPGTGSYEQYF; DNA: TGTGCCAGCAGCCTTCTGGCCCCCGGGACAGGCTCCTACGAGCAGTACTTC; size: .; V: TRBV4-2; D: TRBD1; J: TRBJ2-7; length: 17
CDR3: CASSGLADYNEQFF; DNA: TGTGCCAGTTCGGGACTAGCGGACTACAATGAGCAGTTCTTC; size: many; V: TRBV12-3/TRBV12-4; D: TRBD2; J: TRBJ2-1; length: 14
CDR3: CASSATGVPYEQYF; DNA: TGTGCCAGCAGCGCAACAGGGGTCCCCTACGAGCAGTACTTC; size: few; V: TRBV21-1; D: .; J: TRBJ2-7; length: 14
CDR3: CASSSPPDRSPVYGANVLTF; DNA: TGTGCCAGCAGCTCACCCCCGGACAGAAGCCCGGTTTACGGGGCCAACGTCCTGACTTTC; size: few; V: TRBV13; D: .; J: TRBJ2-6; length: 20
CDR3: CASSTRTSGNQETQYF; DNA: TGTGCCAGCAGCACCCGGACTAGCGGCAACCAAGAGACCCAGTACTTC; size: .; V: TRBV7-6; D: TRBD2; J: TRBJ2-5; length: 16
CDR3: CASSLVLDEQYF; DNA: TGCGCCAGCAGCCTAGTTTTGGACGAGCAGTACTTC; size: many; V: TRBV5-1; D: .; J: TRBJ2-7; length: 12
CDR3: CASSIGKAREAFF; DNA: TGTGCCAGTAGTATCGGCAAAGCTCGTGAAGCTTTCTTT; size: .; V: TRBV19; D: .; J: TRBJ1-1; length: 13
CDR3: CASSQDRVVQGIYYEQFF; DNA: TGCGCCAGCAGCCAAGATAGGGTGGTACAGGGCATATATTATGAGCAGTTCTTC; size: many; V: TRBV4-3; D: .; J: TRBJ2-1; length: 18
CDR3: CASSDDRWTEAFF; DNA: TGTGCCAGCAGCGATGATCGTTGGACTGAAGCTTTCTTT; size: many; V: TRBV3-1; D: .; J: TRBJ1-1; length: 13
CDR3: CASSLSGGAAETQYF; DNA: TGTGCCAGCAGCCTTAGCGGGGGGGCCGCAGAGACCCAGTACTTC; size: many; V: TRBV7-9; D: TRBD2; J: TRBJ2-5; length: 15
CDR3: CASSLLRTGGDSEAFF; DNA: TGTGCCAGTAGTCTGTTGAGGACAGGGGGCGATTCTGAAGCTTTCTTT; size: .; V: TRBV19; D: TRBD1; J: TRBJ1-1; length: 16